This note documents a single T cell receptor beta chain sequence. Primers for the PCR totalled 60 Vbeta and 13 Jbeta. Sequenced by immunoSEQ multiplex PCR; TCRdb stores in-frame clones only, minus some. In the table there are roughly 140,000 clones, approximately 70% of which are singletons. The sample comes from a study of cytomegalovirus exposure and HLA in healthy donors. Study as a whole: In an early release, HLA-typed donors contributed approximately 82 million unique TCR sequences.

Per germline, CDR1 GTSNPN and CDR2 SVGIG (reference sequence). The V and J ends lost 0 bases and 5 bases respectively, with 10 bases between them. This CDR3 is 13 amino acids long. Sequencing used PBMCs. The chain carries TRBV30 and TRBJ2-5, with D tentatively TRBD2 (5 bases). This TCR was recovered from a human donor in good health. CDR3 coding DNA: TGTGCCTGGAGTGTACGCGGGTACGAGACCCAGTACTTC. As protein: CAWSVRGYETQYF.